This T cell receptor beta chain was identified in a study of tissue T cells after allogeneic stem cell transplantation. Notes on this clone: Mouse names are used for the genes. The read finishes 1 residue shy of the CDR3 end, and the germline J gene is used to complete it.

Generated by immunoSEQ multiplex PCR, the TCRdb table keeps only in-frame clones and is missing some. The profile shows about 4,000 clones, around 45% of them singletons. Germline trimming cut 1 base from V and 3 bases from J; bases unmatched to any gene: 5. Germline CDR1 reads SNHLY; CDR2 reads FYNGKV (reference sequence). The CDR3 has 16 amino acids. Sample time point: mouse harvest day 14 after allogeneic transplant. The graft held 10^6 splenic CD5+ T cells and 10^7 T-cell-depleted bone marrow cells. Mice had MHC-mismatched B6 into BALB/c GVHD, sampled day 7 or 14. This TCR was sampled from a female BALB/c mouse given C57BL/6 T cells with graft-versus-host disease after an allogeneic hematopoietic cell transplant. The chain uses TRBV3 and TRBJ2-4; 9 nucleotides agree with TRBD2. The sequencing sample was made of gut tissue. The DNA read from the CDR3 is TGTGCCAGCAGCTTAGTGGGGGGGCGTTGGCAAAACACCTTGTAC. Its translation is CASSLVGGRWQNTLY. The full CDR3 protein reads CASSLVGGRWQNTLYF.